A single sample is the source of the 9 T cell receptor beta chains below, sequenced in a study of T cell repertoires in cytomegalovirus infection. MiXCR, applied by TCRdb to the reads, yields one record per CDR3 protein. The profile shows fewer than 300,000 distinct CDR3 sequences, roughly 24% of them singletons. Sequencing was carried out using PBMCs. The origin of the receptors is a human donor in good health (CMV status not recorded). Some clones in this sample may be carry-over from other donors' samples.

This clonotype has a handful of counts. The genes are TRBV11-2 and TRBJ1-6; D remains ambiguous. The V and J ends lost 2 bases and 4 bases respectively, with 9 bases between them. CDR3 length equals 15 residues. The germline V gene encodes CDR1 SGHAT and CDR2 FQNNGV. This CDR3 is CASSLRQSYNSPLHF. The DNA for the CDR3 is TGTGCCAGCAGCTTACGTCAGAGTTATAATTCACCCCTCCACTTT.

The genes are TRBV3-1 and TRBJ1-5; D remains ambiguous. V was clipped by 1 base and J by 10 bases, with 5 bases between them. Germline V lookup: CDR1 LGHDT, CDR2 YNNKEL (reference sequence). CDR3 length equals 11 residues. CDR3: CASSQGPPQHF. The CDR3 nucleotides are TGTGCCAGCAGCCAAGGCCCCCCCCAGCATTTT.

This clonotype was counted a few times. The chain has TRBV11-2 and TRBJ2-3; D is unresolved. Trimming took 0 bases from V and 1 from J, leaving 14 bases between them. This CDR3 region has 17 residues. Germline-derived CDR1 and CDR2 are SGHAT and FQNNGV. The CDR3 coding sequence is TGTGCCAGCAGCTTAGATCAATTCGGCGCTGGCACAGATACGCAGTATTTT. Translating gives CASSLDQFGAGTDTQYF.

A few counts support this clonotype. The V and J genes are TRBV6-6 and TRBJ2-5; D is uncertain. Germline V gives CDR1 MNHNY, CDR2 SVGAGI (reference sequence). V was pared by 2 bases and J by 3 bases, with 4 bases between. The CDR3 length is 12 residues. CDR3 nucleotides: TGTGCCAGCAGTTACAGAGAAGAGACCCAGTACTTC. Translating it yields CASSYREETQYF.

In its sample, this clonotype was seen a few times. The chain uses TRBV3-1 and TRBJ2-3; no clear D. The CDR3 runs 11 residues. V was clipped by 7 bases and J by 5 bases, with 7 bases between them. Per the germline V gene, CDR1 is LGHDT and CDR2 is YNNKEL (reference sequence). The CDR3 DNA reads TGTGCCAGCACTTCGGTAGATACGCAGTATTTT. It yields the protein CASTSVDTQYF.

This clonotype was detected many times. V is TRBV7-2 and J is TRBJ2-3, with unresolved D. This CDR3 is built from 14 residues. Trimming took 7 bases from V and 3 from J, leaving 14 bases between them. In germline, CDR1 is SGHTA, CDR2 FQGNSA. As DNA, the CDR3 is TGTGCCAGCACCAAGACCCTATTTACAGATACGCAGTATTTT. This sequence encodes CASTKTLFTDTQYF.

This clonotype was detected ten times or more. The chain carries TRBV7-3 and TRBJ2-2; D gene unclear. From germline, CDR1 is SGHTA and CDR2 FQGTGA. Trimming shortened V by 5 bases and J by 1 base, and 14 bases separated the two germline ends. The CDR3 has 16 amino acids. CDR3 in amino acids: CASSIAPPQNTGELFF. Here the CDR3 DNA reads TGTGCCAGCAGCATCGCTCCACCGCAGAACACCGGGGAGCTGTTTTTT.

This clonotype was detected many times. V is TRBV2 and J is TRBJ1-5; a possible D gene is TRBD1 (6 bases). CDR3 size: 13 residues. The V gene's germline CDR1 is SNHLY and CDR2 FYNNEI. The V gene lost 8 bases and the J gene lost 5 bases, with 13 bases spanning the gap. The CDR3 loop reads CASAGEIDQPQHF. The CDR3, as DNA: TGTGCCAGCGCAGGGGAGATCGATCAGCCCCAGCATTTT.

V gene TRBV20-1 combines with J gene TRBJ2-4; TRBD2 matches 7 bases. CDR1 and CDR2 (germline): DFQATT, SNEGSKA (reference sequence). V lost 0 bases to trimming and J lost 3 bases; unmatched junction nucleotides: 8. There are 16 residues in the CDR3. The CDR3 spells CSARDRRELVKNIQYF. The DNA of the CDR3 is TGCAGTGCTAGAGATCGGCGGGAGCTTGTCAAAAACATTCAGTACTTC.